The clone carrying this T cell receptor (beta chain) showed up just a few times. Its matching antigen is unknown. The CDR3 contains 16 residues. V trimming: 4 bases; J trimming: 6 bases; junction bases outside the gene matches: 9. Germline CDR1 is LNHDA and CDR2 is SQIVND (reference sequence). The source of the sample is a study of T cell repertoires in cytomegalovirus infection. Findings and limits, study-wide: Accumulated public TCR beta family frequency recognized individuals carrying CMV together with the relevant HLA. Dominating the ex vivo response were HLA-C-restricted CMV-specific TCR beta clonotypes.

One entry per CDR3 protein, called by TCRdb with MiXCR from the reads. The sample lists under 800,000 distinct CDR3 sequences, approximately 25% occurring once. This chain uses TRBV19 with TRBJ1-6, with 7 nucleotides matching TRBD1. Sequencing was done on a sample of CD8+ T cells from PBMCs. The source of this sequence is a human donor in good health (CMV status not recorded). Some clones in this sample may be carry-over from other donors' samples. The CDR3, as DNA: TGTGCCAGTAGTACCGTCCGGGACAGCCTTAATTCACCCCTCCACTTT. Its protein product is CASSTVRDSLNSPLHF.